This paragraph reports one T cell receptor (beta chain). This record belongs to a study of Ad26.COV2.S vaccination and SARS-CoV-2 variants. Generated by immunoSEQ multiplex PCR, the TCRdb table keeps only in-frame clones and is missing some. The sample consists of roughly 460,000 clones, 89% of them appearing once. In germline, CDR1 is DFQATT, CDR2 SNEGSKA (reference sequence). The CDR3 runs to 9 residues. The V end lost 5 bases, the J end lost 6 bases, and 4 bases lay between the germline ends. Treatment denoted: 15 to 20 received Ad26.COV2.S at low or high dose, single or two shots; about five received placebo; per-sample allocation not given. Each sample was drawn 63 days after the first injection (of vaccine or placebo).

The sample consisted of peripheral blood, taken in a trial of Ad26.COV2.S vaccine versus placebo. The receptor was isolated from a person aged 18-60 years who received the Ad26.COV2.S COVID-19 vaccine or a placebo. The V and J genes are TRBV20-1 and TRBJ1-2; D remains ambiguous. In nucleotides, the CDR3 is TGCAGTGCTTGGGATGGCTACACCTTC. This translates into CSAWDGYTF.